The 21 T cell receptor beta chains listed next were all sequenced from one sample in a study of post-analysis software for immune sequencing data. No antigen has been assigned to these receptors. General study results and limits: Higher frequency in patients than in controls was seen for roughly 5 TRBV segments, with TRBV5-6, TRBV5-1 and TRBV20-1 among them.

cDNA libraries of TCR beta carried unique molecular identifiers. TCRdb used MiXCR to reprocess the PCR reads, holding one entry per CDR3 protein. Of about half a million distinct CDR3 sequences listed, nearly 45% were seen once; the top ten hold roughly an eighth. The source material was blood. These receptors came from a girl aged 5-17 years with multiple sclerosis.

This clonotype was counted between two and nine times. The DNA for the CDR3 is TGTGCCAGCAGCCCCACAGCGGGAGGTTATGAGACCCAGTACTTC. Encoded protein: CASSPTAGGYETQYF. This sequence joins TRBV5-6 and TRBJ2-5; 9 bases fit TRBD2. Germline loops: CDR1 SGHDT, CDR2 YYEEEE. Trimming removed 4 bases from V and 5 bases from J; junction bases left unmatched: 9. The CDR3 extends over 15 amino acids.

This clonotype has more than one count but fewer than ten. The genes are TRBV5-6 and TRBJ2-7; D not resolved. Trimming left V 4 bases short and J 1 base short, with 9 bases between. Germline V lookup: CDR1 SGHDT, CDR2 YYEEEE. This CDR3 spans 13 amino acids. The CDR3 sequence is CASSDTRSYEQYF. The CDR3 DNA sequence: TGTGCCAGCAGCGATACCCGATCCTACGAGCAGTACTTC.

This clonotype has only a few counts. The rearrangement uses TRBV28 and TRBJ2-4; D is uncertain. The J call may be incorrect, as the DNA end agrees better with TRBJ2-7. Germline loops: CDR1 MDHEN, CDR2 SYDVKM. The CDR3 length is 11 residues. CDR3 protein: CASSWLYEQYF. The CDR3 region has the DNA TGTGCCAGCAGTTGGTTGTACGAGCAGTACTTC.

The V and J genes are TRBV4-2 and TRBJ2-7; tentative D call: TRBD2 (6 bases). The germline CDR1 and CDR2 sequences are LGHNA and YNFKEQ. This CDR3 has 16 residues. V lost 4 bases, J lost 2 bases, and 18 bases lay in between. The CDR3 bases are TGTGCCAGCAGCCTCCGGGACTCTTCTACCACCTACGAGCAGTACTTC. Translation gives CASSLRDSSTTYEQYF.

As for this clonotype: An end of the junction does not agree with germline; a read error may underlie this. The rearrangement joins TRBV12-3 or TRBV12-4 to TRBJ2-3, with 9 nucleotides matching TRBD2. The CDR3 runs to 14 residues. Here the CDR3 reads CASRLAGEGDTQYF. In nucleotides, the CDR3 is TGTGCCAGCAGATTAGCGGGAGAGGGAGATACGCAGTATTTT.

This clonotype was detected a few times. The gene calls are TRBV7-9 and TRBJ1-4; no clear D. Germline lookup yields CDR1 SEHNR and CDR2 FQNEAQ (reference sequence). CDR3 length: 15 amino acids. V lost 5 bases to trimming and J lost 2 bases, with 12 bases between them. The CDR3 region is CASSLSKQTNEKLFF. The DNA of the CDR3 is TGTGCCAGCAGCCTGTCGAAGCAGACTAATGAAAAACTGTTTTTT.

This chain links TRBV6-5 with TRBJ2-7; D gene uncertain. The closer fit of TRBJ2-4 to the DNA end suggests the J call may be wrong. The germline CDR1 and CDR2 sequences are MNHEY and SVGAGI. The length of the CDR3 is 13 residues. The CDR3 sequence is CASSEPGLNIQYF. In DNA, the CDR3 is TGTGCCAGCAGCGAACCGGGTCTAAACATTCAGTACTTC.

This rearrangement joins TRBV6-4 to TRBJ1-1; D unclear. CDR3 length: 14 amino acids. Germline CDR1 is MRHNA and CDR2 is SNTAGT. Trimming removed 5 bases from V and 2 bases from J, with 12 bases in between. The CDR3 region has the DNA TGTGCCAGCAGTTTTCGGAAGGCCAACACTGAAGCTTTCTTT. Translating gives CASSFRKANTEAFF.

This clonotype was detected only a few times. The chain couples TRBV7-8 to TRBJ2-1; TRBD2 matches at 10 bases. Germline CDR1 SGHVS, CDR2 FQNEAQ. The CDR3 is made up of 16 amino acids. With V trimmed by 1 base and J by 8 bases, 8 bases remained unmatched. DNA of the CDR3: TGTGCCAGCAGCTTAGAATTGGCTAGCGGGAGTGATGAGCAGTTCTTC. Amino acid sequence: CASSLELASGSDEQFF.

This clonotype has a handful of counts. No DNA is shown, since the ends of the CDR3 on it are uncertain; the CDR3 is the one TCRdb lists. The genes are TRBV6-2 or TRBV6-3 and TRBJ2-3. Germline V gene data show CDR1 as MNHEY and CDR2 as SVGEGT. The CDR3 has 16 residues if both end residues are counted. The CDR3 reads CASSYSLHQLSDTQYF.

The chain couples TRBV9 to TRBJ2-5; D remains unclear. Germline V lookup: CDR1 SGDLS, CDR2 YYNGEE. The CDR3 length is 13 residues. Deletions cut 2 bases from V and 1 base from J, with 6 bases between. The CDR3 nucleotides are TGTGCCAGCAGCGTGAACAGCCAAGAGACCCAGTACTTC. Its protein is CASSVNSQETQYF.

The CDR3 nucleotides are TGCAGGGCAGGGGAATCTGGCTACACCTTC. Translating gives CRAGESGYTF. This chain links TRBV20-1 with TRBJ1-2, with D tentatively TRBD1 (6 bases). The CDR3 covers 10 residues. Germline CDR1 DFQATT, CDR2 SNEGSKA (reference sequence).

The chain has TRBV27 and TRBJ2-1; 12 bases line up with TRBD2. The CDR3 covers 17 residues. The trim removed 2 bases at V and 5 bases at J, leaving 7 bases unmatched. CDR1 and CDR2 (germline): MNHEY, SMNVEV (reference sequence). The CDR3 reads CASSLPPSGRANNEQFF. In DNA, the CDR3 is TGTGCCAGCAGTTTACCCCCTAGCGGGAGGGCCAACAATGAGCAGTTCTTC.

This clonotype was recorded only once. The CDR3 protein is CASSPEGLGYTF. The CDR3 bases are TGTGCCAGCAGTCCGGAGGGGCTTGGCTACACCTTC. V and J are TRBV6-5 and TRBJ1-2; D perhaps matches TRBD1 (5 bases). V was shortened by 5 bases and J by 7 bases, with 11 bases between the two germline ends. The CDR3 sequence is 12 residues long. The germline CDR1 and CDR2 sequences are MNHEY and SVGAGI.

Details on this clonotype: A read error may produce the germline difference seen at one junction end. The chain is built from TRBV3-1 and TRBJ2-1, with unresolved D. Germline V CDR1 and CDR2: LGHDT, YNNKEL (reference sequence). The length of the CDR3 is 13 residues. The DNA for the CDR3 is TGTGCCAGCAGCCTCGGCGGTTACAATGGGCAGTTCTTC. Translation: CASSLGGYNGQFF.

The chain uses TRBV14 and TRBJ2-5; D uncertain. The CDR3 length is 16 residues. CDR1 and CDR2 from the germline V gene are SGHDN and FVKESK. V dropped 1 base and J dropped 1 base, with 13 bases sitting between them. CDR3 coding DNA: TGTGCCAGCAGCCAAGGGCTCCGGGCCACCCAAGAGACCCAGTACTTC. Translated, it gives CASSQGLRATQETQYF.

At least ten counts were recorded for this clonotype. This chain joins TRBV6-2 or TRBV6-3 and TRBJ2-5; D is undetermined. Trimming removed 6 bases at V and 5 bases at J, with 7 bases between. CDR1 and CDR2 (germline): MNHEY, SVGEGT. The CDR3 spans 11 residues. The CDR3 sequence is CASRSGETQYF. The CDR3 coding sequence is TGTGCCAGCAGGTCCGGGGAGACCCAGTACTTC.

The V call is TRBV4-3, the J call TRBJ1-5; D gene uncertain. The CDR3 runs 13 residues. V was clipped by 0 bases and J by 7 bases, with 7 bases between them. Germline lookup yields CDR1 LGHNA and CDR2 YSLEER. The CDR3 loop is CASSQDSGQPQHF. The CDR3, as DNA: TGCGCCAGCAGCCAAGATTCCGGCCAGCCCCAGCATTTT.

The rearrangement uses TRBV4-2 and TRBJ2-1; tentatively, D is TRBD2 (6 bases). CDR1 LGHNA and CDR2 YNFKEQ come from the germline V gene. The CDR3 is made up of 14 amino acids. The V end lost 5 bases, the J end lost 9 bases, and 17 bases lay between the germline ends. The CDR3 spells CASSLGGPIGEQFF. In DNA form, the CDR3 reads TGTGCCAGCAGCTTAGGAGGGCCCATCGGTGAGCAGTTCTTC.

This clonotype was picked up a small number of times. The V call is TRBV7-2, the J call TRBJ1-2, with D unresolved. Trimming stripped 3 bases from V and 6 bases from J, with 20 bases between. Germline V gene lookup returns CDR1 SGHTA and CDR2 FQGNSA. This CDR3 spans 16 amino acids. CDR3 nucleotides: TGTGCCAGCAGCTTCTCAGAGGAGGGAGGGTACAATGGCTACACCTTC. Translating it yields CASSFSEEGGYNGYTF.

The chain couples TRBV4-1 to TRBJ1-4; no clear D gene. Between the trimmed V and J ends, which lost 1 base and 5 bases, there was a span of 5 bases. Germline lookup yields CDR1 MGHRA and CDR2 YSYEKL. The CDR3 sequence is 13 residues long. The CDR3 reads CASSQVGNEKLFF. The CDR3, as DNA: TGCGCCAGCAGCCAAGTCGGAAATGAAAAACTGTTTTTT.